This T cell receptor (beta chain) derives from a study of regulatory T cells in long-lasting Graves disease. Study findings and constraints: Repertoires from persistent disease leaned toward TRBV28, TRBJ1-2 and TRBJ2-5.

Time point described: newly diagnosed GD, antithyroid drugs for less than 3 months. RNA isolated from PBMCs was used to make the TCR library. Construction of the TCR beta libraries employed iRepertoire HTBI primers in conjunction with Arm-PCR of CDR3 regions. TCRdb called the multiplex PCR reads again in MiXCR, with one record for every CDR3 protein. The data show roughly 320,000 distinct CDR3 sequences, 16% seen once. The CDR3 has 16 residues. Between the trimmed V and J ends, which lost 4 bases and 3 bases, there was a span of 19 bases. From germline, CDR1 is LGHDT and CDR2 YNNKEL (reference sequence). This clonotype has at least ten counts. Its antigen is not identified. This same sample was also taken into another study, of T cells in Graves' hyperthyroidism and ophthalmopathy. That source reports: An initial round of RT-PCR targeting the TCR CDR3 relied on the HTBI primer set.

This clonotype originated in a man aged 35 to 55 with Graves disease. The sequenced sample was peripheral blood mononuclear cells (PBMCs), obtained at new diagnosis, from a patient treated with antithyroid drugs. This chain joins TRBV3-1 and TRBJ2-7; D tentatively fits TRBD1 or TRBD2 (5 bases each). The chain's CDR3 is CASSPGRGTGGYEQYF. The CDR3 nucleotides are TGTGCCAGCAGCCCCGGGCGAGGGACCGGCGGCTACGAGCAGTACTTC.